A selection of T cell receptor beta chains follows, all from one sample in a study of blood T cells in healthy people across ages. TCRdb passed the 5' RACE reads through MiXCR, listing each CDR3 protein once. The sample includes about 680,000 distinct CDR3 sequences, roughly 50% of them seen just once. Sequenced input: blood. Every receptor here comes from a woman in her sixties in good health. The CDR3 runs from the conserved cysteine through the conserved F or W.

v_gene: TRBV29-1; j_gene: NA; CDR3aa: CSVTRDSGNEQYF
v_gene: TRBV6-1; j_gene: TRBJ2-5; CDR3aa: CASSPGGSVNEQYF
v_gene: TRBV11-2; j_gene: TRBJ2-2; CDR3aa: CASSHRDRNTGELFF
v_gene: TRBV7-2; j_gene: TRBJ2-1; CDR3aa: CASSQGTSVINEQFF
v_gene: TRBV12-3/TRBV12-4; j_gene: TRBJ2-2; CDR3aa: CASSFPGELFF
v_gene: TRBV3-1; j_gene: TRBJ2-7; CDR3aa: CASSQGDSGRSYEQYF
v_gene: TRBV2; j_gene: TRBJ2-1; CDR3aa: CASSRASDRAGYEQFF
v_gene: TRBV5-6; j_gene: TRBJ1-2; CDR3aa: CASSFGDRVNYGYTF
v_gene: TRBV20-1; j_gene: TRBJ2-1; CDR3aa: CTAGLAGVFRQFF
v_gene: TRBV29-1; j_gene: TRBJ2-1; CDR3aa: CSAPGTSGSEQFF
v_gene: TRBV7-9; j_gene: TRBJ2-3; CDR3aa: CASSPGLPSTDTQYF
v_gene: TRBV4-2; j_gene: TRBJ1-2; CDR3aa: CASSQGGPGLGGYTF
v_gene: TRBV29-1; j_gene: TRBJ2-7; CDR3aa: CSVEQGAWEQYF
v_gene: TRBV3-1; j_gene: TRBJ2-1; CDR3aa: CASSQGLSYNEQFF
v_gene: TRBV10-3; j_gene: TRBJ2-7; CDR3aa: CAISDPGYEQYF
v_gene: TRBV20-1; j_gene: TRBJ2-5; CDR3aa: CSAIAARVLEETQYF
v_gene: TRBV20-1; j_gene: TRBJ2-7; CDR3aa: CSAGDPGLAHSYEQYF
v_gene: TRBV20-1; j_gene: TRBJ1-2; CDR3aa: CSARGNGYTF
v_gene: TRBV4-3; j_gene: TRBJ1-2; CDR3aa: CASSQDVSGERSNYGYTF
v_gene: TRBV4-3; j_gene: TRBJ2-1; CDR3aa: CASSQDRAYNEQFF
v_gene: TRBV20-1; j_gene: TRBJ2-7; CDR3aa: CSARRGERPYEQYF
v_gene: TRBV27; j_gene: TRBJ2-2; CDR3aa: CASSPGLAGVTGELFF
v_gene: TRBV4-3; j_gene: TRBJ2-3; CDR3aa: CASSQVPNTQYF
v_gene: TRBV4-2; j_gene: TRBJ2-7; CDR3aa: CASSQDLGREQYF
v_gene: TRBV2; j_gene: TRBJ1-1; CDR3aa: CASSVTVTNTEAFF
v_gene: TRBV29-1; j_gene: TRBJ2-1; CDR3aa: CSARDMGEQFF
v_gene: TRBV20-1; j_gene: TRBJ2-7; CDR3aa: CSAYGDQPGASYEQYF
v_gene: TRBV2; j_gene: TRBJ1-6; CDR3aa: CASTRTGSNSPLHF
v_gene: TRBV25-1; j_gene: TRBJ1-5; CDR3aa: CASSAPGEGGHQPQHF
v_gene: TRBV6-4; j_gene: TRBJ2-1; CDR3aa: CASSEAGYAGEQFF
v_gene: TRBV20-1; j_gene: TRBJ2-2; CDR3aa: CSASRGVTGELFF
v_gene: TRBV28; j_gene: TRBJ2-4; CDR3aa: CASSPAGSAKNIQYF
v_gene: TRBV29-1; j_gene: TRBJ2-5; CDR3aa: CSGGGLETQYF
v_gene: TRBV6-2/TRBV6-3; j_gene: TRBJ1-5; CDR3aa: CASSYSIHQPQHF
v_gene: TRBV30; j_gene: TRBJ2-4; CDR3aa: CAWSTNRNIQYF
v_gene: TRBV5-6; j_gene: TRBJ2-5; CDR3aa: CASSFGEQGPQETQYF
v_gene: TRBV5-1; j_gene: TRBJ2-3; CDR3aa: CASSQIAGDADTQYF
v_gene: TRBV7-8; j_gene: TRBJ2-7; CDR3aa: CASSLTTSGRYEQYF
v_gene: TRBV15; j_gene: TRBJ2-1; CDR3aa: CATSRDRANEQFF
v_gene: TRBV20-1; j_gene: TRBJ1-4; CDR3aa: CSARPISGQESTNEKLFF
v_gene: TRBV6-5; j_gene: TRBJ2-3; CDR3aa: CASTESGLTDTQYF
v_gene: TRBV5-1; j_gene: TRBJ2-4; CDR3aa: CASSFSGSAKNIQYF
v_gene: TRBV19; j_gene: TRBJ1-1; CDR3aa: CASSVGTNTEAFF
v_gene: TRBV7-2; j_gene: TRBJ1-2; CDR3aa: CASSLAGSSYGYTF
v_gene: TRBV7-9; j_gene: NA; CDR3aa: CASSSPGLADQETQYF
v_gene: TRBV3-1; j_gene: TRBJ2-5; CDR3aa: CASSHSGAQETQYF
v_gene: TRBV2; j_gene: TRBJ1-4; CDR3aa: CASREDRVDEKLFF
v_gene: TRBV11-2; j_gene: TRBJ2-3; CDR3aa: CASSFWQATDTQYF
v_gene: TRBV11-2; j_gene: NA; CDR3aa: CASSSRGQGSAYNEQYF
v_gene: TRBV18; j_gene: TRBJ2-5; CDR3aa: CASSPKGNEQYF
v_gene: TRBV7-2; j_gene: TRBJ2-7; CDR3aa: CASSPNLAVYEQYF
v_gene: TRBV15; j_gene: TRBJ2-1; CDR3aa: CATSRVRGTQHSNEQFF
v_gene: TRBV20-1; j_gene: TRBJ2-7; CDR3aa: CSARDRGQSDEQYF
v_gene: TRBV4-2; j_gene: TRBJ1-2; CDR3aa: CASSQDAGGAYGYTF
v_gene: TRBV20-1; j_gene: TRBJ2-1; CDR3aa: CGGRGPYNEQFF
v_gene: TRBV20-1; j_gene: TRBJ2-1; CDR3aa: CSAGGRAPYNEQFF
v_gene: TRBV4-2; j_gene: TRBJ2-1; CDR3aa: CASSRSGSYINEQFF